A selection of T cell receptor beta chains follows, all from one sample in a study of blood T cell repertoires in COVID-19. Using immunoSEQ multiplex PCR, the repertoire was profiled, and TCRdb retains in-frame clones only, with some absent. Here the sample spans 120,000 or so clones, roughly four fifths being singletons. The source material was peripheral blood. These receptors came from a man aged 50 or older with acute or convalescent COVID-19. Both conserved end residues are part of each CDR3. The D gene is left open where the match is weak. The size of a clone is reported for some rows only, either as once, few or many, or as a class for expanded clones.

j_gene: TRBJ2-2; abundance: -; d_gene: -; v_gene: TRBV19; CDR3aa: CASRRSGVNTGELFF; CDR3nt: TGTGCCAGTAGGAGATCGGGGGTAAATACCGGGGAGCTGTTTTTT
j_gene: TRBJ1-2; abundance: few; d_gene: -; v_gene: TRBV7-8; CDR3aa: CASSLGGRARYGYTF; CDR3nt: TGTGCCAGCAGCTTAGGGGGCAGGGCCCGCTATGGCTACACCTTC
j_gene: TRBJ2-3; abundance: -; d_gene: -; v_gene: TRBV9; CDR3aa: CASSVGEDTQYF; CDR3nt: TGTGCCAGCAGCGTAGGCGAAGATACGCAGTATTTT
j_gene: TRBJ1-3; abundance: -; d_gene: TRBD1; v_gene: TRBV5-1; CDR3aa: CASSPGQGGNTIYF; CDR3nt: TGCGCCAGCAGCCCAGGACAGGGTGGAAACACCATATATTTT
j_gene: TRBJ1-5; abundance: -; d_gene: TRBD1; v_gene: TRBV19; CDR3aa: CASSVGQGDQPQHF; CDR3nt: TGTGCCAGTAGTGTGGGACAGGGGGATCAGCCCCAGCATTTT
j_gene: TRBJ1-6; abundance: -; d_gene: -; v_gene: TRBV7-6; CDR3aa: CASSSTGTGSPLHF; CDR3nt: TGTGCCAGCAGCTCCACAGGGACGGGTTCACCCCTCCACTTT
j_gene: TRBJ2-2; abundance: -; d_gene: -; v_gene: TRBV5-4; CDR3aa: CASSFYRGAERTGELFF; CDR3nt: TGTGCCAGCAGCTTTTACCGGGGGGCCGAACGGACCGGGGAGCTGTTTTTT
j_gene: TRBJ2-2; abundance: once; d_gene: TRBD1; v_gene: TRBV10-1; CDR3aa: CASSLSTGGTGELFF; CDR3nt: TGCGCCAGCAGTCTTTCAACAGGGGGCACCGGGGAGCTGTTTTTT
j_gene: TRBJ1-2; abundance: -; d_gene: TRBD1; v_gene: TRBV9; CDR3aa: CASSPGQGVYGYTF; CDR3nt: TGTGCCAGCAGCCCGGGACAGGGGGTCTATGGCTACACCTTC
j_gene: TRBJ2-2; abundance: once; d_gene: TRBD2; v_gene: TRBV2; CDR3aa: CASSEDKYSGGTNTGELFF; CDR3nt: TGTGCCAGCAGTGAAGATAAGTATAGCGGGGGGACCAACACCGGGGAGCTGTTTTTT
j_gene: TRBJ2-3; abundance: -; d_gene: TRBD2; v_gene: TRBV19; CDR3aa: CASSILPSGGHTDTQYF; CDR3nt: TGTGCCAGTAGTATACTACCTAGCGGGGGCCACACAGATACGCAGTATTTT
j_gene: TRBJ2-1; abundance: -; d_gene: TRBD2; v_gene: TRBV7-7; CDR3aa: CASSLRGAGNEQFF; CDR3nt: TGTGCCAGCAGCTTGCGGGGGGCGGGGAATGAGCAGTTCTTC
j_gene: TRBJ1-5; abundance: -; d_gene: TRBD1; v_gene: TRBV28; CDR3aa: CASSPTGGYQPQHF; CDR3nt: TGTGCCAGCAGTCCGACAGGGGGCTATCAGCCCCAGCATTTT
j_gene: TRBJ2-2; abundance: once; d_gene: -; v_gene: TRBV6-4; CDR3aa: CASRSGAGELFF; CDR3nt: TGTGCCAGCAGATCAGGGGCCGGGGAGCTGTTTTTT
j_gene: TRBJ1-1; abundance: -; d_gene: -; v_gene: TRBV27; CDR3aa: CASSLAGVFGTEAFF; CDR3nt: TGTGCCAGCAGTTTGGCAGGGGTTTTCGGCACTGAAGCTTTCTTT
j_gene: TRBJ2-7; abundance: -; d_gene: -; v_gene: TRBV7-6; CDR3aa: CASSLARDGSKSYEQYF; CDR3nt: TGTGCCAGCAGCTTAGCGCGAGACGGGAGTAAATCCTACGAGCAGTACTTC
j_gene: TRBJ1-4; abundance: -; d_gene: -; v_gene: TRBV4-2; CDR3aa: CASSQDLRDEKLFF; CDR3nt: TGTGCCAGCAGCCAAGATTTACGGGATGAAAAACTGTTTTTT
j_gene: TRBJ2-5; abundance: -; d_gene: -; v_gene: TRBV10-3; CDR3aa: CAISESPSETPETQYF; CDR3nt: TGTGCCATCAGTGAGTCGCCTAGCGAGACCCCAGAGACCCAGTACTTC
j_gene: TRBJ1-4; abundance: -; d_gene: -; v_gene: TRBV6-5; CDR3aa: CASRDTSGEKLFF; CDR3nt: TGTGCCAGCAGGGACACCAGTGGCGAAAAACTGTTTTTT
j_gene: TRBJ1-4; abundance: few; d_gene: TRBD1; v_gene: TRBV29-1; CDR3aa: CSVELTGAAEKLFF; CDR3nt: TGCAGCGTTGAGCTTACAGGGGCCGCTGAAAAACTGTTTTTT
j_gene: TRBJ2-3; abundance: -; d_gene: -; v_gene: TRBV24-1; CDR3aa: CATSDPGADTQYF; CDR3nt: TGTGCCACCAGTGACCCCGGAGCGGATACGCAGTATTTT
j_gene: TRBJ2-1; abundance: -; d_gene: TRBD2; v_gene: TRBV5-4; CDR3aa: CASSSSGLAYNEQFF; CDR3nt: TGTGCCAGCAGCTCCTCGGGACTAGCATACAATGAGCAGTTCTTC
j_gene: TRBJ1-1; abundance: -; d_gene: -; v_gene: TRBV18; CDR3aa: CASSLGRDSEAFF; CDR3nt: TGTGCCAGCTCATTAGGGAGGGATTCTGAAGCTTTCTTT
j_gene: TRBJ1-2; abundance: -; d_gene: -; v_gene: TRBV6-1; CDR3aa: CASSPLASGSGYTF; CDR3nt: TGTGCCAGCAGCCCCTTAGCCTCGGGAAGTGGCTACACCTTC
j_gene: TRBJ2-1; abundance: few; d_gene: TRBD1; v_gene: TRBV18; CDR3aa: CASSPADRATYNEQFF; CDR3nt: TGTGCCAGCTCACCAGCAGACAGGGCAACCTACAATGAGCAGTTCTTC
j_gene: TRBJ2-3; abundance: -; d_gene: -; v_gene: TRBV4-1; CDR3aa: CASSQSSATDTQYF; CDR3nt: TGCGCCAGCAGCCAGTCTAGCGCCACAGATACGCAGTATTTT
j_gene: TRBJ1-2; abundance: -; d_gene: TRBD1; v_gene: TRBV2; CDR3aa: CASRTGQGIGGYTF; CDR3nt: TGTGCCAGCAGGACGGGACAGGGGATCGGTGGCTACACCTTC
j_gene: TRBJ2-2; abundance: -; d_gene: -; v_gene: TRBV9; CDR3aa: CASSVRDRINTGELFF; CDR3nt: TGTGCCAGCAGCGTACGAGACAGGATAAACACCGGGGAGCTGTTTTTT
j_gene: TRBJ1-1; abundance: -; d_gene: TRBD1; v_gene: TRBV4-1; CDR3aa: CASSQDTGGDTEAFF; CDR3nt: TGCGCCAGCAGCCAAGATACAGGGGGAGACACTGAAGCTTTCTTT
j_gene: TRBJ2-2; abundance: -; d_gene: TRBD2; v_gene: TRBV19; CDR3aa: CASMTSGIAGELFF; CDR3nt: TGTGCCAGTATGACTAGCGGGATAGCCGGGGAGCTGTTTTTT
j_gene: TRBJ2-1; abundance: -; d_gene: -; v_gene: TRBV27; CDR3aa: CASSSDLSSYNEQFF; CDR3nt: TGTGCCAGCAGTTCGGACTTGAGCTCCTACAATGAGCAGTTCTTC
j_gene: TRBJ1-4; abundance: -; d_gene: -; v_gene: TRBV30; CDR3aa: CAWGYWSNEKLFF; CDR3nt: TGTGCCTGGGGTTACTGGAGTAATGAAAAACTGTTTTTT
j_gene: TRBJ2-7; abundance: -; d_gene: TRBD2; v_gene: TRBV13; CDR3aa: CASSLVPSGAYEQYF; CDR3nt: TGTGCCAGCAGCTTAGTCCCTAGCGGGGCCTACGAGCAGTACTTC
j_gene: TRBJ1-2; abundance: many; d_gene: -; v_gene: TRBV7-9; CDR3aa: CASSFSEFLPISGYGYTF; CDR3nt: TGTGCCAGCAGCTTTTCGGAGTTCCTACCCATCTCGGGCTATGGCTACACCTTC
j_gene: TRBJ1-1; abundance: -; d_gene: -; v_gene: TRBV29-1; CDR3aa: CSVDGQLNTEAFF; CDR3nt: TGCAGCGTTGACGGACAGCTGAACACTGAAGCTTTCTTT
j_gene: TRBJ2-3; abundance: few; d_gene: TRBD1; v_gene: TRBV18; CDR3aa: CASSPTPGQGATDTQYF; CDR3nt: TGTGCCAGCTCACCAACCCCGGGACAGGGGGCCACAGATACGCAGTATTTT
j_gene: TRBJ2-5; abundance: -; d_gene: TRBD2; v_gene: TRBV5-5; CDR3aa: CASSLLAGVQTQYF; CDR3nt: TGTGCCAGCAGCTTACTAGCGGGGGTACAGACCCAGTACTTC
j_gene: TRBJ2-2; abundance: -; d_gene: -; v_gene: TRBV28; CDR3aa: CASSSLFGPWAGGELFF; CDR3nt: TGTGCCAGCAGTTCTCTATTCGGACCATGGGCGGGCGGGGAGCTGTTTTTT
j_gene: TRBJ2-2; abundance: -; d_gene: TRBD1; v_gene: TRBV18; CDR3aa: CASSPRTGDAGELFF; CDR3nt: TGTGCCAGCTCACCTCGGACAGGGGACGCCGGGGAGCTGTTTTTT
j_gene: TRBJ1-1; abundance: -; d_gene: -; v_gene: TRBV5-4; CDR3aa: CASSPGGRGGRRVEAFF; CDR3nt: TGTGCCAGCAGCCCGGGGGGCAGGGGCGGGAGAAGGGTTGAAGCTTTCTTT
j_gene: TRBJ1-5; abundance: -; d_gene: TRBD1; v_gene: TRBV2; CDR3aa: CASTGGRSNQPQHF; CDR3nt: TGTGCCAGCACAGGGGGCAGGAGCAATCAGCCCCAGCATTTT
j_gene: TRBJ2-3; abundance: -; d_gene: -; v_gene: TRBV7-9; CDR3aa: CASSLSATESTDTQYF; CDR3nt: TGTGCCAGCAGCTTAAGCGCGACGGAATCCACAGATACGCAGTATTTT
j_gene: TRBJ1-5; abundance: -; d_gene: TRBD1; v_gene: TRBV19; CDR3aa: CASSSRDRGIGNQPQHF; CDR3nt: TGTGCCAGTAGTAGCCGGGACAGGGGTATTGGCAATCAGCCCCAGCATTTT
j_gene: TRBJ1-5; abundance: -; d_gene: -; v_gene: TRBV3-1/TRBV3-2; CDR3aa: CASSPPPQHF; CDR3nt: TGTGCCAGCAGCCCCCCACCCCAGCATTTT
j_gene: TRBJ1-2; abundance: -; d_gene: -; v_gene: TRBV19; CDR3aa: CASSISPGEGYTF; CDR3nt: TGTGCCAGTAGTATAAGCCCCGGGGAAGGCTACACCTTC
j_gene: TRBJ2-5; abundance: -; d_gene: TRBD2; v_gene: TRBV7-3; CDR3aa: CASSLNGGERGAQYF; CDR3nt: TGTGCCAGCAGCTTAAACGGCGGCGAGCGGGGGGCCCAGTACTTC
j_gene: TRBJ2-7; abundance: -; d_gene: -; v_gene: TRBV28; CDR3aa: CASSPRGAVFYEQYF; CDR3nt: TGTGCCAGCAGCCCCAGGGGGGCAGTTTTCTACGAGCAGTACTTC
j_gene: TRBJ2-3; abundance: -; d_gene: TRBD2; v_gene: TRBV3-1/TRBV3-2; CDR3aa: CASSQETSGSASTDTQYF; CDR3nt: TGTGCCAGCAGCCAAGAAACTAGCGGGAGCGCTAGCACAGATACGCAGTATTTT
j_gene: TRBJ1-5; abundance: many; d_gene: -; v_gene: TRBV2; CDR3aa: CASSLSWEQPQHF; CDR3nt: TGTGCCAGCAGTCTTTCGTGGGAGCAGCCCCAGCATTTT
j_gene: TRBJ2-5; abundance: -; d_gene: -; v_gene: TRBV10-3; CDR3aa: CAISEDRKGTQYF; CDR3nt: TGTGCCATCAGTGAAGACAGGAAGGGGACCCAGTACTTC
j_gene: TRBJ1-3; abundance: -; d_gene: -; v_gene: TRBV3-1/TRBV3-2; CDR3aa: CASSRGQSSSGNTIYF; CDR3nt: TGTGCCAGCAGCCGCGGACAGAGCTCCTCTGGAAACACCATATATTTT
j_gene: TRBJ2-7; abundance: -; d_gene: -; v_gene: TRBV19; CDR3aa: CASSIVGGLYEQYF; CDR3nt: TGTGCCAGTAGTATTGTGGGGGGACTCTACGAGCAGTACTTC
j_gene: TRBJ2-5; abundance: -; d_gene: TRBD1; v_gene: TRBV5-4; CDR3aa: CASSQGQGPWETQYF; CDR3nt: TGTGCCAGCAGCCAGGGACAGGGACCTTGGGAGACCCAGTACTTC
j_gene: TRBJ1-2; abundance: few; d_gene: -; v_gene: TRBV30; CDR3aa: CAWRSPGGGANYGYTF; CDR3nt: TGTGCCTGGAGATCACCCGGCGGGGGCGCGAACTATGGCTACACCTTC
j_gene: TRBJ1-2; abundance: -; d_gene: TRBD1; v_gene: TRBV6-6; CDR3aa: CASSPGQGIYYGYTF; CDR3nt: TGTGCCAGCAGCCCGGGACAGGGGATTTACTATGGCTACACCTTC
j_gene: TRBJ1-3; abundance: -; d_gene: -; v_gene: TRBV9; CDR3aa: CATRGGAGNTIYF; CDR3nt: TGTGCCACAAGAGGAGGGGCGGGAAACACCATATATTTT